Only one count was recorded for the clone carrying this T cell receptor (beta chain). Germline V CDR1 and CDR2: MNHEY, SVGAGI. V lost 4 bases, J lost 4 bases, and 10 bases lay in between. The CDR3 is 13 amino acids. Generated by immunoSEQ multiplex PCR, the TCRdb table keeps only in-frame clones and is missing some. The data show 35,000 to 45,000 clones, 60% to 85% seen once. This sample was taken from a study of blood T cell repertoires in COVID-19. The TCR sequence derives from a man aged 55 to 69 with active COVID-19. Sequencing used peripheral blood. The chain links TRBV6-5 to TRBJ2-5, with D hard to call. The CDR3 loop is CASSFRGGETQYF. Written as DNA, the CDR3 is TGTGCCAGCAGTTTCCGCGGCGGAGAGACCCAGTACTTC.